These 29 T cell receptor beta chains came from one sample sequenced in a study of cytomegalovirus exposure and HLA in healthy donors. TCRdb's copy holds only in-frame clones and misses some; the assay was immunoSEQ multiplex PCR. The sample yields about 110,000 clones, about nine tenths seen once. The sequenced sample was PBMCs. These receptors came from a woman between 18 and 29 years old in good health and CMV-seronegative.

The chain combines TRBV7-2 with TRBJ2-1; no firm D call. The ends were cut back, 5 bases at V and 3 bases at J, with 5 bases in the middle. The CDR3 loop spans 12 amino acids. Germline-derived CDR1 and CDR2 are SGHTA and FQGNSA. CDR3 sequence reads: CASSAYYNEQFF. CDR3 DNA: TGTGCCAGCAGCGCCTACTACAATGAGCAGTTCTTC. The full variable domain, with the rest looked up from reference TRBV7-2 and TRBJ2-1, is GAGVSQSPSNKVTEKGKDVELRCDPISGHTALYWYRQSLGQGLEFLIYFQGNSAPDKSGLPSDRFSAERTGGSVSTLTIQRTQQEDSAVYLCASSAYYNEQFFGPGTRLTVL.

The chain couples TRBV4-2 to TRBJ1-2, with 7 bases lining up with TRBD1. The CDR3 consists of 13 residues. Trimming took 7 bases from V and 4 from J; bases not matched to a gene: 6. Germline-derived CDR1 and CDR2 are LGHNA and YNFKEQ. The CDR3 sequence is CASKSQGSYGYTF. Written as DNA, the CDR3 is TGTGCCAGCAAGTCACAGGGGAGCTATGGCTACACCTTC.

This clone was counted once. V is TRBV29-1 and J is TRBJ2-3; TRBD2 aligns across 8 bases. Germline values: CDR1 SQVTM, CDR2 ANQGSEA. V lost 3 bases, J lost 4 bases, and 12 bases stayed unmatched. CDR3 size: 16 residues. CDR3: CSVEYQAGEGADTQYF. CDR3 DNA sequence: TGCAGCGTTGAGTATCAAGCGGGAGAGGGCGCAGATACGCAGTATTTT.

This clone was detected once. V gene TRBV5-6 combines with J gene TRBJ1-2; no clear D. The CDR3 contains 13 residues. Between the trimmed V and J ends, which lost 0 bases and 8 bases, there was a span of 11 bases. CDR1 is SGHDT and CDR2 is YYEEEE in the germline V gene. In nucleotides, the CDR3 is TGTGCCAGCAGCTTGGCCAAGTTTGGCGGCTACACCTTC. It codes for CASSLAKFGGYTF.

This chain connects TRBV5-1 to TRBJ2-5, with D unclear. Germline CDR1 reads SGHRS; CDR2 reads YFSETQ. V lost 1 base and J lost 4, with 8 bases in between. CDR3 length: 13 amino acids. The CDR3 region has the DNA TGCGCCAGCAGCTTGTTGGGCCTAGAGACCCAGTACTTC. Residues: CASSLLGLETQYF.

The J gene is TRBJ1-6, the V gene TRBV27; D call uncertain. V was pared by 8 bases and J by 0 bases, with 11 bases between. Per germline, CDR1 MNHEY and CDR2 SMNVEV (reference sequence). The CDR3 totals 15 residues. The CDR3 is CASASAFSYNSPLHF. CDR3 nucleotide sequence: TGTGCCAGCGCGTCCGCGTTCTCCTATAATTCACCCCTCCACTTT.

Only one count was recorded for this clone. The V call is TRBV7-8, the J call TRBJ1-4, with 10 bases that match TRBD1. Germline CDR1 is SGHVS and CDR2 is FQNEAQ. The V and J ends lost 5 bases and 6 bases, in that order; junction bases with no gene match: 15. The CDR3 spans 18 residues. The CDR3 loop is CASSQIPFGTGDDEKLFF. In nucleotides, the CDR3 is TGTGCCAGCAGCCAAATACCGTTTGGGACAGGGGATGATGAAAAACTGTTTTTT.

This chain uses TRBV2 with TRBJ2-7, with 8 bases that match TRBD1. CDR3 size: 16 residues. V was clipped by 6 bases and J by 3 bases; unmatched bases: 13. CDR1 is SNHLY, CDR2 FYNNEI, per germline. For the CDR3, the DNA is TGTGCCAGCAGGAAGGTCCAGGGGGCGATCCTCTACGAGCAGTACTTC. The encoded protein is CASRKVQGAILYEQYF.

The chain recombines TRBV27 with TRBJ2-3; D might be TRBD1 (6 bases). CDR1 and CDR2 (germline): MNHEY, SMNVEV (reference sequence). V lost 5 bases and J lost 4, with 22 bases in between. The CDR3 consists of 17 residues. The CDR3 DNA is TGTGCCAGCAGTCCCCTGTGGGGGCCGAGAATATCAGATACGCAGTATTTT. Translation: CASSPLWGPRISDTQYF.

The V and J genes are TRBV28 and TRBJ1-2; a weak D match, TRBD1 (5 bases). CDR1 MDHEN and CDR2 SYDVKM come from the germline V gene. V was shortened by 5 bases and J by 4 bases, with 20 bases between the two germline ends. The CDR3 has 16 amino acids. CDR3 in DNA: TGTGCCAGCAGTACCGCCGCGGGGGTTGATAGCTATGGCTACACCTTC. This sequence encodes CASSTAAGVDSYGYTF.

This clone was counted between two and nine times. This chain links TRBV6-4 with TRBJ2-3; 10 positions agree with TRBD1. Trimming at V came to 2 bases and at J to 1 base, leaving 0 bases not matched to a gene. The CDR3 runs to 15 residues. The germline CDR1 and CDR2 sequences are MRHNA and SNTAGT. The CDR3 is CASSDGTGGTDTQYF. The CDR3 nucleotides are TGTGCCAGCAGTGACGGGACAGGGGGCACAGATACGCAGTATTTT.

This chain uses TRBV7-9 with TRBJ1-2; 8 bases agree with TRBD1. The CDR3 is 18 residues long. The ends lost 5 bases at V and 0 bases at J; junction bases unmatched: 14. The germline V gene encodes CDR1 SEHNR and CDR2 FQNEAQ (reference sequence). The CDR3 loop is CASSLLTGGQHSNYGYTF. CDR3 coding DNA: TGTGCCAGCAGCCTCCTCACAGGGGGACAGCACTCTAACTATGGCTACACCTTC.

As regards this clone: Other DNA sequences within the sample encode an identical CDR3. The CDR3 is CASSVRGGRETQYF. The DNA of the CDR3 is TGTGCCAGCAGCGTAAGGGGGGGGCGGGAGACCCAGTACTTC. The chain employs TRBV9 and TRBJ2-5; possible D gene TRBD2, 7 bases. Trimming took 1 base from V and 5 from J, leaving 12 bases between them. CDR1 SGDLS and CDR2 YYNGEE come from the germline V gene. The CDR3 has 14 residues.

The gene calls are TRBV29-1 and TRBJ2-5; TRBD2 agrees at 13 bases. CDR3 length equals 13 residues. The trim removed 6 bases at V and 4 bases at J, leaving 2 bases unmatched. The germline V gene encodes CDR1 SQVTM and CDR2 ANQGSEA. CDR3 nucleotide sequence: TGCAGCGTACGGACTAGCGGGGGAGAGACCCAGTACTTC. This codes for CSVRTSGGETQYF. The entire variable domain, with the rest obtained from reference TRBV29-1 and TRBJ2-5, is as follows: SAVISQKPSRDICQRGTSLTIQCQVDSQVTMMFWYRQQPGQSLTLIATANQGSEATYESGFVIDKFPISRPNLTFSTLTVSNMSPEDSSIYLCSVRTSGGETQYFGPGTRLLVL.

This clone was counted once. CDR3 DNA sequence: TGTGCCACCAGCAGAAACAGTCGGGGTGGACCGACGAGTGAAGCTTTCTTT. Translated, it gives CATSRNSRGGPTSEAFF. This chain uses TRBV15 with TRBJ1-1; no clear D gene. Germline V CDR1 and CDR2: LNHNV, YYDKDF (reference sequence). Trimming left V 2 bases short and J 7 bases short, with 23 bases between. This CDR3 spans 17 amino acids.

The chain links TRBV5-6 to TRBJ1-3; 8 bases fit TRBD1. This CDR3 region has 17 residues. V dropped 5 bases and J dropped 0; count of bases not matched to a gene: 10. The germline CDR1 and CDR2 sequences are SGHDT and YYEEEE. The CDR3 region has the DNA TGTGCCAGCAGTCCTGACAGGGGACACCCCTCTGGAAACACCATATATTTT. Its protein product is CASSPDRGHPSGNTIYF.

This clone appeared a few times. The chain is built from TRBV6-4 and TRBJ2-5; TRBD2 matches 8 bases. There are 13 residues in the CDR3. The ends lost 5 bases at V and 4 bases at J; junction bases unmatched: 3. Germline V gene data show CDR1 as MRHNA and CDR2 as SNTAGT. DNA for the CDR3: TGTGCCAGCAGTCCCCGGGGGGGAGAGACCCAGTACTTC. It encodes CASSPRGGETQYF.

The V and J genes are TRBV28 and TRBJ2-1, with D possibly TRBD1 on 6 matching bases. The CDR3 extends over 14 amino acids. Germline V gives CDR1 MDHEN, CDR2 SYDVKM. The germline V and J ends were trimmed by 1 base and 7 bases, with 11 bases remaining between them. Written as DNA, the CDR3 is TGTGCCAGCAGTTTATCTACAGGGCTGAATGAGCAGTTCTTC. It is translated as CASSLSTGLNEQFF. Full variable domain (outside the CDR3, taken from reference TRBV28 and TRBJ2-1): DVKVTQSSRYLVKRTGEKVFLECVQDMDHENMFWYRQDPGLGLRLIYFSYDVKMKEKGDIPEGYSVSREKKERFSLILESASTNQTSMYLCASSLSTGLNEQFFGPGTRLTVL.

This clone was found once. The chain combines TRBV4-1 with TRBJ2-1; weak D call: TRBD1 (5 bases). Trimming pared 0 bases from V and 1 base from J, leaving 10 bases between. The CDR3 loop spans 16 amino acids. Per germline, CDR1 MGHRA and CDR2 YSYEKL. CDR3 nucleotides: TGCGCCAGCAGCCAAGACGGGCAGGGTTCCTACAATGAGCAGTTCTTC. As protein: CASSQDGQGSYNEQFF.

The chain has TRBV2 and TRBJ1-1, with TRBD1 as a possible D gene (5 bases). The CDR3 runs 15 residues. The germline V and J ends were trimmed by 7 bases and 0 bases, with 15 bases remaining between them. Germline CDR1 is SNHLY and CDR2 is FYNNEI. The chain's CDR3 is CASMGGVGVNTEAFF. The CDR3 region has the DNA TGTGCCAGCATGGGGGGTGTGGGGGTGAACACTGAAGCTTTCTTT.

The table lists this clone with a few counts. The chain combines TRBV7-7 with TRBJ2-7, with D unclear. This CDR3 has 13 residues. The ends were cut back, 5 bases at V and 2 bases at J, with 10 bases in the middle. Germline V lookup: CDR1 SSHAT, CDR2 FNYEAQ (reference sequence). This CDR3 reads CASSPLQTYEQYF. CDR3 nucleotide sequence: TGTGCCAGCAGCCCCCTCCAGACCTACGAGCAGTACTTC.

The rearrangement links TRBV6-5 to TRBJ1-3; D not resolved. This CDR3 has 15 amino acids. Germline CDR1 reads MNHEY; CDR2 reads SVGAGI. Deletions cut 0 bases from V and 0 bases from J, with 6 bases between. This CDR3 is CASSYSRDSGNTIYF. The CDR3 region has the DNA TGTGCCAGCAGTTACTCGAGGGACTCTGGAAACACCATATATTTT.

The J gene is TRBJ1-6, the V gene TRBV6-6, with TRBD1 identical over 8 bases. V was clipped by 2 bases and J by 9 bases; unmatched bases: 6. The CDR3 length is 15 residues. Germline loops: CDR1 MNHNY, CDR2 SVGAGI (reference sequence). The CDR3 DNA reads TGTGCCAGCAGTTACGGGACAGGTAGCAGTTCACCCCTCCACTTT. It specifies CASSYGTGSSSPLHF.

As concerns this clone: Mismatch with germline at one junction end may stem from a read error. The chain combines TRBV28 with TRBJ1-2, with 7 bases aligning to TRBD1. This CDR3 spans 11 amino acids. CDR1 and CDR2 (germline): MDHEN, SYDVKM. As DNA, the CDR3 is TGTGCCGGCAGGGGGGGGGCCATCTACACCTTC. Protein product: CAGRGGAIYTF.

The chain links TRBV14 to TRBJ2-2, with 8 bases identical to TRBD1. The CDR3 runs to 13 residues. V was clipped by 6 bases and J by 7 bases; unmatched bases: 4. Germline CDR1 reads SGHDN; CDR2 reads FVKESK. The CDR3 protein is CASRPTGVGELFF. DNA of the CDR3: TGTGCCAGCAGACCGACAGGGGTCGGGGAGCTGTTTTTT.

The chain links TRBV4-1 to TRBJ2-7, with a tentative D call TRBD1 (6 bases). This CDR3 comprises 16 residues. V was shortened by 0 bases and J by 0 bases, with 12 bases between the two germline ends. The germline gives CDR1 MGHRA, CDR2 YSYEKL. The CDR3: CASSQDRTESSYEQYF. CDR3 sequence (DNA): TGCGCCAGCAGCCAAGATAGGACAGAAAGCTCCTACGAGCAGTACTTC.

The chain employs TRBV19 and TRBJ1-5; no clear D. Germline CDR1 LNHDA, CDR2 SQIVND (reference sequence). V lost 7 bases to trimming and J lost 5 bases, with 12 bases between them. This CDR3 is 13 amino acids long. This chain's CDR3 is CASTWTGDQPQHF. The CDR3 DNA reads TGTGCCAGTACCTGGACTGGGGATCAGCCCCAGCATTTT.

V is TRBV2 and J is TRBJ1-5; the D gene is possibly TRBD1 (5 bases). Germline V gives CDR1 SNHLY, CDR2 FYNNEI. The CDR3 length is 15 residues. V lost 4 bases and J lost 6, with 16 bases in between. The CDR3 reads CASSGDGREGQPQHF. The CDR3 DNA follows: TGTGCCAGCAGTGGGGACGGGAGGGAAGGTCAGCCCCAGCATTTT.

The genes are TRBV5-5 and TRBJ2-7, with D possibly TRBD2 on 5 matching bases. Germline V lookup: CDR1 SGHKS, CDR2 YYEKEE (reference sequence). The CDR3 runs to 14 residues. V lost 5 bases and J lost 3, with 15 bases in between. CDR3 in amino acids: CASSLSPGSYEQYF. In DNA form, the CDR3 reads TGTGCCAGCAGTCTATCCCCGGGGAGCTACGAGCAGTACTTC.